Each of the 31 T cell receptor beta chains below was sequenced from the same sample in a study of control samples from healthy donors and cancer patients (dated by TCRdb to 2020 to 2021). Libraries were prepared through the immunoSEQ multiplex PCR assay. Imported from immuneACCESS, the table was reduced by TCRdb to in-frame sequences with V and J called. These copies leave out some clones; in studies compared against another copy, an unresolved V gene accounts for under half, and the cause of the remainder is not known. The sample table holds 130,000 to 150,000 clones, of which 85% to 95% were seen once. Approximately 15% of the sample comes from the top ten. Sequences were obtained from PBMCs. All receptors come from a man in his 60s with colorectal cancer.

The chain recombines TRBV6-6 with TRBJ2-1, with 9 bases lining up with TRBD1. The CDR3 covers 15 residues. Looked up from germline, CDR1 is MNHNY and CDR2 is SVGAGI (reference sequence). V lost 8 bases to trimming and J lost 6 bases; unmatched junction nucleotides: 11. As DNA, the CDR3 is TGTGCCAGCGGGACAGGGATGAAAGGACGCAATGAGCAGTTCTTC. This sequence encodes CASGTGMKGRNEQFF.

The chain combines TRBV7-9 with TRBJ2-3; D is undetermined. This CDR3 region has 13 residues. V was shortened by 1 base and J by 4 bases, with 6 bases between the two germline ends. In germline, CDR1 is SEHNR, CDR2 FQNEAQ (reference sequence). The CDR3 loop reads CASSLDGPDTQYF. The CDR3 nucleotides read TGTGCCAGCAGCTTAGATGGTCCAGATACGCAGTATTTT.

The chain couples TRBV4-3 to TRBJ2-7, with TRBD2 matching over 13 bases. The CDR3 covers 15 residues. The germline gives CDR1 LGHNA, CDR2 YSLEER. Trimming took 1 base from V and 3 from J; bases not matched to a gene: 0. CDR3 residues: CASSQGLAGGYEQYF. CDR3 bases: TGCGCCAGCAGCCAAGGACTAGCGGGGGGCTACGAGCAGTACTTC.

The chain uses TRBV2 and TRBJ1-2, with D possibly TRBD1 on 5 matching bases. The CDR3 consists of 13 residues. V lost 3 bases and J lost 5, with 10 bases in between. CDR1 and CDR2 (germline): SNHLY, FYNNEI. CDR3 residues: CASSDRVRYGYTF. The DNA for the CDR3 is TGTGCCAGCAGTGACAGGGTCCGGTATGGCTACACCTTC.

The rearrangement joins TRBV19 to TRBJ1-1; D is uncertain. The CDR3 length is 14 residues. V was pared by 7 bases and J by 1 base, with 13 bases between. Germline loops: CDR1 LNHDA, CDR2 SQIVND (reference sequence). CDR3 sequence (DNA): TGTGCCAGTACAGACCCGGGTGGGAACACTGAAGCTTTCTTT. As protein: CASTDPGGNTEAFF.

The chain links TRBV6-6 to TRBJ1-1; 7 nucleotides align to TRBD1. The CDR3 runs to 16 residues. Germline CDR1 is MNHNY and CDR2 is SVGAGI (reference sequence). Trimming cost V 0 bases and J 0 bases; bases outside gene matches: 4. The CDR3 here is CASSYSRTGVNTEAFF. The CDR3 coding sequence is TGTGCCAGCAGTTACTCACGGACAGGTGTGAACACTGAAGCTTTCTTT.

The chain combines TRBV5-1 with TRBJ1-4; D is possibly TRBD1 (5 bases). CDR3 length: 15 amino acids. V was shortened by 0 bases and J by 6 bases, with 12 bases between the two germline ends. From germline, CDR1 is SGHRS and CDR2 YFSETQ. The CDR3 sequence: CASSLEGRQHEKLFF. The CDR3 DNA reads TGCGCCAGCAGCTTGGAAGGCAGACAGCATGAAAAACTGTTTTTT. Full variable domain (missing parts from reference TRBV5-1 and TRBJ1-4): KAGVTQTPRYLIKTRGQQVTLSCSPISGHRSVSWYQQTPGQGLQFLFEYFSETQRNKGNFPGRFSGRQFSNSRSEMNVSTLELGDSALYLCASSLEGRQHEKLFFGSGTQLSVL.

The rearrangement joins TRBV6-5 to TRBJ2-1, with 7 bases identical to TRBD2. The V gene end was trimmed by 7 bases and the J gene end by 3 bases; junction bases not matched to a gene: 6. The germline gives CDR1 MNHEY, CDR2 SVGAGI. CDR3 length: 14 residues. The CDR3 DNA reads as TGTGCCAGCAAAGTGGGGGGGGTCTACAATGAGCAGTTCTTC. Translated: CASKVGGVYNEQFF.

The J gene is TRBJ1-6, the V gene TRBV13, with 11 bases matching TRBD1. The length of the CDR3 is 16 residues. V lost 1 base and J lost 8; bases outside the gene matches: 4. The germline V gene has CDR1 PRHDT and CDR2 FYEKMQ (reference sequence). CDR3 in DNA: TGTGCCAGCAGCTTAGAAGGGACAGGGGGTTATTCACCCCTCCACTTT. Protein product: CASSLEGTGGYSPLHF.

The chain couples TRBV24-1 to TRBJ1-2, with TRBD1 matching over 8 bases. Trimming cost V 3 bases and J 8 bases; bases outside gene matches: 7. The CDR3 covers 14 residues. Germline V lookup: CDR1 KGHDR, CDR2 SFDVKD. CDR3 amino acids: CATSDLWTGQGYTF. In nucleotides, the CDR3 is TGTGCCACCAGTGATCTATGGACAGGGCAAGGCTACACCTTC.

For the CDR3, the DNA is TGTGCCAGCAGGGGGGCAGGCTATGGCTACACCTTC. This codes for CASRGAGYGYTF. This chain links TRBV6-5 with TRBJ1-2, with D maybe TRBD1 (6 bases). CDR1 and CDR2 (germline): MNHEY, SVGAGI. This CDR3 spans 12 amino acids. The V end was cut by 6 bases, the J end by 4 bases, with 9 bases between.

The rearrangement links TRBV28 to TRBJ1-6; no reliable D call. V was cut by 2 bases and J by 6 bases, with 8 bases left in between. Germline assignment: CDR1 MDHEN and CDR2 SYDVKM. The CDR3 loop spans 14 amino acids. The CDR3 bases are TGTGCCAGCAGTTTACGGCAGTTTAATTCACCCCTCCACTTT. Translated: CASSLRQFNSPLHF. Using reference TRBV28 and TRBJ1-6 for the parts outside the CDR3, the full variable domain is DVKVTQSSRYLVKRTGEKVFLECVQDMDHENMFWYRQDPGLGLRLIYFSYDVKMKEKGDIPEGYSVSREKKERFSLILESASTNQTSMYLCASSLRQFNSPLHFGNGTRLTVT.

In its sample, this clone was seen once. The V call is TRBV12-3 or TRBV12-4, the J call TRBJ2-3; TRBD2 aligns across 11 bases. V shed 6 bases and J 10 bases; nucleotides not matched to a gene: 6. The CDR3 length is 13 residues. The CDR3 is CASRIAGGRAQYF. CDR3 in DNA: TGTGCCAGCAGAATAGCGGGGGGGCGAGCGCAGTATTTT.

The genes are TRBV7-8 and TRBJ2-1, with 10 bases aligning to TRBD2. CDR1 is SGHVS, CDR2 FQNEAQ, per germline. The CDR3 consists of 15 residues. V shed 1 base and J 8 bases; nucleotides not matched to a gene: 5. The CDR3 loop is CASSLEAGGPDEQFF. The CDR3 coding sequence is TGTGCCAGCAGCTTAGAAGCGGGGGGGCCTGATGAGCAGTTCTTC.

The J gene is TRBJ2-2, the V gene TRBV30, with D possibly being TRBD1 (6 bases). In germline, CDR1 is GTSNPN, CDR2 SVGIG (reference sequence). This CDR3 has 13 amino acids. Trimming stripped 1 base from V and 5 bases from J, with 8 bases between. CDR3 sequence: CAWSAQGTGELFF. CDR3 bases: TGTGCCTGGAGTGCCCAGGGGACCGGGGAGCTGTTTTTT. The full variable domain, its missing parts supplied by reference TRBV30 and TRBJ2-2, is SQTIHQWPATLVQPVGSPLSLECTVEGTSNPNLYWYRQAAGRGLQLLFYSVGIGQISSEVPQNLSASRPQDRQFILSSKKLLLSDSGFYLCAWSAQGTGELFFGEGSRLTVL.

The chain employs TRBV6-6 and TRBJ1-4; D is undetermined. The germline V and J ends were trimmed by 6 bases and 7 bases, with 18 bases remaining between them. The V gene's germline CDR1 is MNHNY and CDR2 SVGAGI (reference sequence). This CDR3 contains 15 residues. The CDR3 protein is CASRPSIGPGEKLFF. Here the CDR3 DNA reads TGTGCCAGCAGACCCTCAATAGGACCTGGTGAAAAACTGTTTTTT.

The chain carries TRBV4-1 and TRBJ2-1; D might be TRBD2 (5 bases). Germline CDR1 reads MGHRA; CDR2 reads YSYEKL. With 0 bases removed from V and 3 bases from J, the gap between germline ends came to 9 bases. The CDR3 covers 15 residues. The CDR3 bases are TGCGCCAGCAGCCAAGAGGGGAGTCACTACAATGAGCAGTTCTTC. Amino acids: CASSQEGSHYNEQFF.

The V and J genes are TRBV2 and TRBJ1-1; 10 nucleotides line up with TRBD1. The CDR3 covers 15 residues. Germline trimming cut 5 bases from V and 3 bases from J; bases unmatched to any gene: 6. CDR1 is SNHLY and CDR2 is FYNNEI in the germline V gene. CDR3 DNA sequence: TGTGCCAGCAGTTTTGGACAGGGGGACGACACTGAAGCTTTCTTT. Amino acids: CASSFGQGDDTEAFF.

CDR3 region: CASSLSGPSGAPSTDTQYF. The CDR3 nucleotides are TGCGCCAGCAGCCTTAGCGGGCCTAGCGGGGCTCCTAGCACAGATACGCAGTATTTT. The chain recombines TRBV5-1 with TRBJ2-3, with 9 bases identical to TRBD2. There are 19 residues in the CDR3. The J segment lost 0 bases and the V segment lost 4 bases, leaving 15 bases of the junction unmatched. The germline CDR1 and CDR2 sequences are SGHRS and YFSETQ.

The rearrangement uses TRBV29-1 and TRBJ1-6; D is uncertain. Germline lookup yields CDR1 SQVTM and CDR2 ANQGSEA. The V end was cut by 8 bases, the J end by 2 bases, with 22 bases between. The CDR3 contains 17 residues. The DNA of the CDR3 is TGCAGCCCAAAACCCTTGACGCCAAGCGCCTATAATTCACCCCTCCACTTT. It specifies CSPKPLTPSAYNSPLHF.

The rearrangement joins TRBV9 to TRBJ2-3, with TRBD2 identical over 9 bases. Trimming took 3 bases from V and 4 from J; bases not matched to a gene: 9. The CDR3 extends over 16 amino acids. Germline CDR1 SGDLS, CDR2 YYNGEE. Written as DNA, the CDR3 is TGTGCCAGCAGCGCATCCTCGCGGGGGGGCTCAGATACGCAGTATTTT. Translation gives CASSASSRGGSDTQYF.

This clone was counted once. The chain employs TRBV6-5 and TRBJ2-7; the D gene is possibly TRBD1 (6 bases). CDR1 MNHEY and CDR2 SVGAGI come from the germline V gene. This CDR3 has 13 amino acids. V gave up 7 bases and J gave up 3 bases, with 13 bases separating them. The CDR3 spells CASTGQNVYEQYF. CDR3 DNA: TGTGCCAGCACAGGACAGAACGTCTACGAGCAGTACTTC.

CDR3 bases: TGCGCCAGCAGCCAAGTTTTAGGAGGGGCCTCTAACTATGGCTACACCTTC. Translation gives CASSQVLGGASNYGYTF. This chain uses TRBV4-1 with TRBJ1-2; possible D gene TRBD1, 5 bases. Germline loops: CDR1 MGHRA, CDR2 YSYEKL. V shed 1 base and J shed 0 bases, with 15 bases lying between them. CDR3 length: 17 amino acids.

This clone was picked up one time. This chain uses TRBV5-1 with TRBJ1-4; TRBD1 matches at 8 bases. The CDR3 covers 14 residues. The V gene end was trimmed by 4 bases and the J gene end by 8 bases; junction bases not matched to a gene: 7. Germline loops: CDR1 SGHRS, CDR2 YFSETQ. For the CDR3, the DNA is TGCGCCAGCAGCCCGGACAGGGTAGAGGAAAAACTGTTTTTT. Encoded protein: CASSPDRVEEKLFF.

The chain couples TRBV11-2 to TRBJ2-3; possibly TRBD2 for D (6 bases). V was clipped by 6 bases and J by 1 base, with 14 bases between them. CDR3 length equals 15 residues. The V gene's germline CDR1 is SGHAT and CDR2 FQNNGV. In nucleotides, the CDR3 is TGTGCCAGCAGGTTTTCGGGGGAGGGCACAGATACGCAGTATTTT. It translates to CASRFSGEGTDTQYF.

V usage is TRBV2 and J usage is TRBJ1-5; D not resolved. The CDR3 is made up of 15 amino acids. With 2 bases removed from V and 0 bases from J, the gap between germline ends came to 8 bases. CDR1 is SNHLY, CDR2 FYNNEI, per germline. The CDR3 here is CASSESGYSNQPQHF. The DNA of the CDR3 is TGTGCCAGCAGTGAATCGGGATATAGCAATCAGCCCCAGCATTTT.

The chain recombines TRBV7-9 with TRBJ2-1; 8 bases are shared with TRBD1. The germline gives CDR1 SEHNR, CDR2 FQNEAQ (reference sequence). This CDR3 spans 14 amino acids. V gave up 3 bases and J gave up 9 bases; unmatched junction bases: 7. The CDR3 spells CASSLGQALGEQFF. The CDR3 DNA follows: TGTGCCAGCAGCTTGGGACAGGCTCTAGGTGAGCAGTTCTTC.

This chain joins TRBV3-1 (or the pseudogene TRBV3-2) and TRBJ1-2, with D possibly TRBD1 on 6 matching bases. The CDR3 has 18 amino acids. Trimming left V 0 bases short and J 5 bases short, with 22 bases between. In germline, CDR1 is LGHDT, CDR2 YNNKEL (reference sequence). The CDR3: CASSQDAPSAGGRYGYTF. DNA of the CDR3: TGTGCCAGCAGCCAAGATGCCCCCTCCGCCGGGGGCAGGTATGGCTACACCTTC.

The chain carries TRBV7-2 and TRBJ2-2; 7 positions match TRBD1. Per the germline V gene, CDR1 is SGHTA and CDR2 is FQGNSA. The CDR3 is 14 amino acids. J lost 7 bases, V lost 6 bases, and 8 bases had no gene match. CDR3 in amino acids: CASSRDRVHGELFF. For the CDR3, the DNA is TGTGCCAGCAGTCGCGACAGGGTCCACGGGGAGCTGTTTTTT.

This clone has only one observation. The chain has TRBV7-9 and TRBJ2-7; D might be TRBD1 (5 bases). Trimming cost V 2 bases and J 7 bases, with 15 bases left between them. CDR1 SEHNR and CDR2 FQNEAQ come from the germline V gene (reference sequence). The CDR3 contains 14 residues. The CDR3 loop is CASSLRGLGWEQYF. The CDR3 DNA reads TGTGCCAGCAGCTTAAGGGGTTTAGGTTGGGAGCAGTACTTC.

This clone was detected only once. The chain joins TRBV5-1 to TRBJ1-1; 7 bases align to TRBD1. This CDR3 is built from 14 residues. Germline V gene data show CDR1 as SGHRS and CDR2 as YFSETQ. V was clipped by 3 bases and J by 2 bases; unmatched bases: 4. This CDR3 reads CASSSWTGNTEAFF. As DNA, the CDR3 is TGCGCCAGCAGCTCCTGGACAGGCAACACTGAAGCTTTCTTT.